The sequence of this T cell receptor (beta chain) was determined in a study of T cells in tumors after PD-1 blockade. Study information: Prior checkpoint blockade, systemic immunosuppressant use, or anti-cancer therapy within 4 weeks excluded patients. Patients received pembrolizumab 200 mg every 3 weeks or cemiplimab 350 mg every 2 weeks.

Tumor or blood genomic DNA was sequenced, with inputs of about 616 ng to 6,004 ng. The protocol was immunoSEQ multiplex PCR, while the TCRdb copy is restricted to in-frame clones and leaves out a portion. Here the sample spans approximately 60,000 clones, roughly 77% being singletons. This CDR3 has 12 residues. V lost 4 bases and J 10 bases, leaving 11 bases between the germline ends. This specimen was PBMCs, taken before anti-PD-1 treatment. The sequence came from a human donor with basal cell carcinoma. This chain uses TRBV12-3 or TRBV12-4 with TRBJ2-1; D unclear. The chain's CDR3 is CASSSHLGEQFF. The CDR3 nucleotides are TGTGCCAGCAGTTCACACCTGGGAGAGCAGTTCTTC.